This T cell receptor (beta chain) was identified during a study of cytomegalovirus exposure and HLA in healthy donors. Looking at the study overall: Among 350 to 500 genotyped donors, more than 65% fell in the Caucasian-associated ancestry cluster.

The primer mix had 60 Vbeta and 13 Jbeta primers. Sequencing was performed with immunoSEQ multiplex PCR; in TCRdb, only in-frame clones are kept and a portion is missing. Among about 180,000 clones listed, around 85% were seen once. In nominal health when sampled, donors likely had unrecorded immune exposures nonetheless. Remarks on this clone: The antigen remains undetermined.

Study results and limitations: Most CMV-associated TCR beta chains were later found to appear HLA-restricted. Fewer than 20,000 TCR beta sequences were associated with HLA alleles at 0.05 false discovery rate in a later analysis.

The material sequenced was PBMCs. The TCR was taken from a boy younger than 10 in good health and CMV-seronegative.

CDR3: CASSSTGVNIQYF. CDR3 bases: TGTGCCAGCAGCAGTACAGGGGTAAACATTCAGTACTTC. The J gene is TRBJ2-4, the V gene TRBV6-6, with 7 bases aligning to TRBD1. Germline assignment: CDR1 MNHNY and CDR2 SVGAGI (reference sequence). Trimming at V came to 6 bases and at J to 6 bases, leaving 5 bases not matched to a gene. This CDR3 contains 13 residues.